The 27 T cell receptor beta chains listed next were all sequenced from one sample in a study of blood T cell repertoires in COVID-19. This table comes from immunoSEQ multiplex PCR, and its TCRdb copy is limited to in-frame clones, with some not included. The profile shows tens of thousands of clones, 82% of them singletons. Sequenced: peripheral blood. The receptors derive from a woman aged 55-70 years with acute or convalescent COVID-19.

The V call is TRBV7-2, the J call TRBJ1-6; D perhaps matches TRBD1 (5 bases). Per the germline V gene, CDR1 is SGHTA and CDR2 is FQGNSA. The CDR3 spans 16 residues. V was pared by 6 bases and J by 1 base, with 13 bases between. Written as DNA, the CDR3 is TGTGCCAGCAGACAGGACTACCAATCCTATAATTCACCCCTCCACTTT. Its protein is CASRQDYQSYNSPLHF. Filled out from reference TRBV7-2 and TRBJ1-6, the complete variable domain reads GAGVSQSPSNKVTEKGKDVELRCDPISGHTALYWYRQSLGQGLEFLIYFQGNSAPDKSGLPSDRFSAERTGGSVSTLTIQRTQQEDSAVYLCASRQDYQSYNSPLHFGNGTRLTVT.

The J gene is TRBJ2-2, the V gene TRBV19; 7 nucleotides match TRBD1. Germline assignment: CDR1 LNHDA and CDR2 SQIVND (reference sequence). The ends lost 3 bases at V and 1 base at J; junction bases unmatched: 5. The CDR3 contains 16 residues. CDR3 sequence: CASSILRGRNTGELFF. DNA of the CDR3: TGTGCCAGTAGTATTCTCAGGGGGAGGAACACCGGGGAGCTGTTTTTT.

J is TRBJ1-5 and V is TRBV3-1 (or the pseudogene TRBV3-2); TRBD1 might be the D (6 bases). Looked up from germline, CDR1 is LGHDT and CDR2 is YNNKEL (reference sequence). V gave up 4 bases and J gave up 6 bases, with 16 bases separating them. The CDR3 totals 15 residues. The CDR3 loop reads CASSPGVLISQPQHF. DNA for the CDR3: TGTGCCAGCAGCCCAGGGGTTCTCATCAGTCAGCCCCAGCATTTT.

This clone appeared a single time. The V gene is TRBV19, the J gene TRBJ1-2; no reliable D call. V dropped 1 base and J dropped 6 bases, with 18 bases sitting between them. The CDR3 loop spans 16 amino acids. Germline CDR1 reads LNHDA; CDR2 reads SQIVND (reference sequence). CDR3 sequence (DNA): TGTGCCAGTAGTATAGTGGGTGCGGCAGTCGGAGATGGCTACACCTTC. Translated, it gives CASSIVGAAVGDGYTF. The whole variable domain, remainder taken from reference TRBV19 and TRBJ1-2, is DGGITQSPKYLFRKEGQNVTLSCEQNLNHDAMYWYRQDPGQGLRLIYYSQIVNDFQKGDIAEGYSVSREKKESFPLTVTSAQKNPTAFYLCASSIVGAAVGDGYTFGSGTRLTVV.

This clone was seen a single time. The chain combines TRBV5-1 with TRBJ2-5; TRBD1 matches 7 bases. V was pared by 4 bases and J by 5 bases, with 8 bases of the junction left unmatched. The CDR3 spans 14 residues. In germline, CDR1 is SGHRS, CDR2 YFSETQ. Written as DNA, the CDR3 is TGCGCCAGCAGCGAACAGGGGTATGGGGAGACCCAGTACTTC. Residues: CASSEQGYGETQYF.

This chain links TRBV6-4 with TRBJ2-3; D is possibly TRBD1 (6 bases). Germline CDR1 is MRHNA and CDR2 is SNTAGT. The CDR3 runs 13 residues. Deletions cut 2 bases from V and 5 bases from J, with 8 bases between. The CDR3 loop is CASSDTGIDTQYF. The CDR3, as DNA: TGTGCCAGCAGTGACACAGGGATAGATACGCAGTATTTT.

The chain combines TRBV7-9 with TRBJ2-3, with a weak D call TRBD2 (6 bases). The V end was cut by 4 bases, the J end by 2 bases, with 25 bases between. Germline CDR1 and CDR2: SEHNR and FQNEAQ (reference sequence). The CDR3 is made up of 19 amino acids. The CDR3 DNA follows: TGTGCCAGCAGCTCGTTGACTAGGAGAGATAGATCCCCCACAGATACGCAGTATTTT. It is translated as CASSSLTRRDRSPTDTQYF.

The chain links TRBV10-3 to TRBJ2-5; no clear D gene. The V and J ends lost 4 bases and 2 bases respectively, with 8 bases between them. Germline V gene lookup returns CDR1 ENHRY and CDR2 SYGVKD. The CDR3 loop spans 13 amino acids. The CDR3 bases are TGTGCCATCAGTGGAGGTCCTCAAGAGACCCAGTACTTC. Amino acid sequence: CAISGGPQETQYF.

J is TRBJ2-7 and V is TRBV28; 9 bases line up with TRBD1. Trimming took 6 bases from V and 4 from J; bases not matched to a gene: 13. Germline CDR1 reads MDHEN; CDR2 reads SYDVKM. The CDR3 runs 16 residues. The chain's CDR3 is CASRRYGTGSRYEQYF. CDR3 bases: TGTGCCAGCAGACGATACGGGACAGGGTCTAGGTACGAGCAGTACTTC.

The V gene is TRBV19, the J gene TRBJ1-2; TRBD1 matches at 7 bases. The length of the CDR3 is 13 residues. Trimming at V came to 3 bases and at J to 4 bases, leaving 2 bases not matched to a gene. The V gene's germline CDR1 is LNHDA and CDR2 SQIVND (reference sequence). CDR3: CASSIQGGYGYTF. The CDR3 coding sequence is TGTGCCAGTAGTATCCAGGGGGGCTATGGCTACACCTTC.

The table lists this clone with many counts. The rearrangement joins TRBV30 to TRBJ2-2, with 14 bases matching TRBD2. With V trimmed by 1 base and J by 4 bases, 8 bases remained unmatched. This CDR3 is built from 18 residues. The germline CDR1 and CDR2 sequences are GTSNPN and SVGIG (reference sequence). This CDR3 reads CAWSGLAGGRMSTGELFF. Here the CDR3 DNA reads TGTGCCTGGAGTGGACTAGCGGGAGGGAGGATGAGCACCGGGGAGCTGTTTTTT.

The genes are TRBV29-1 and TRBJ2-3; a weak D match, TRBD2 (6 bases). Trimming cost V 4 bases and J 1 base, with 15 bases left between them. The CDR3 covers 15 residues. CDR1 SQVTM and CDR2 ANQGSEA come from the germline V gene. The CDR3: CSVVGGEGRTDTQYF. The CDR3 DNA reads TGCAGCGTTGTGGGGGGTGAAGGGCGCACAGATACGCAGTATTTT.

The chain recombines TRBV3-1 (or the pseudogene TRBV3-2) with TRBJ1-1, with D maybe TRBD1 (5 bases). CDR1 LGHDT and CDR2 YNNKEL come from the germline V gene (reference sequence). CDR3 length equals 14 residues. Trimming stripped 7 bases from V and 1 base from J, with 13 bases between. CDR3 protein: CASTRGRSNTEAFF. Written as DNA, the CDR3 is TGTGCCAGCACGCGGGGCCGATCGAACACTGAAGCTTTCTTT.

CDR3 DNA sequence: TGTGCCAGTAGTCCGGGACAGGGCAACACCGGGGAGCTGTTTTTT. It codes for CASSPGQGNTGELFF. The V gene is TRBV19, the J gene TRBJ2-2; 9 bases map to TRBD1. With 5 bases clipped from V and 2 bases from J, the junction kept 3 bases outside the gene matches. The CDR3 consists of 15 residues. Germline CDR1 and CDR2: LNHDA and SQIVND (reference sequence).

The rearrangement links TRBV5-4 to TRBJ1-2, with D unresolved. The CDR3 contains 14 residues. V was shortened by 4 bases and J by 6 bases, with 16 bases between the two germline ends. CDR1 SGHNT and CDR2 YYREEE come from the germline V gene (reference sequence). The CDR3 spells CASSRVGVEDGYTF. CDR3 bases: TGTGCCAGCAGCCGGGTCGGGGTTGAGGATGGCTACACCTTC.

The chain recombines TRBV4-2 with TRBJ2-7; 10 positions agree with TRBD2. This CDR3 has 15 residues. Germline-derived CDR1 and CDR2 are LGHNA and YNFKEQ. The V gene end was trimmed by 2 bases and the J gene end by 5 bases; junction bases not matched to a gene: 6. CDR3 DNA: TGTGCCAGCAGCCAAACTCTAGCGGGGGTCGACGAGCAGTACTTC. This codes for CASSQTLAGVDEQYF.

The chain combines TRBV28 with TRBJ1-6, with D possibly being TRBD1 (5 bases). V lost 4 bases, J lost 7 bases, and 11 bases lay in between. Germline V gene sequence: CDR1 MDHEN, CDR2 SYDVKM. The CDR3 spans 14 residues. The CDR3 nucleotides read TGTGCCAGCAGTTCCCCCCGGGGGAATTCACCCCTCCACTTT. This gives the protein CASSSPRGNSPLHF.

The rearrangement links TRBV6-1 to TRBJ2-1; 13 nucleotides match TRBD2. V lost 2 bases to trimming and J lost 5 bases; unmatched junction nucleotides: 15. The CDR3 totals 20 residues. CDR1 MNHNS and CDR2 SASEGT come from the germline V gene. Here the CDR3 DNA reads TGTGCCAGCAGTGAAACCCCACTAGCGGGAGGGCCAACTGGCGACAATGAGCAGTTCTTC. Amino acids: CASSETPLAGGPTGDNEQFF.

This clone has a single count. The chain has TRBV3-1 (or the pseudogene TRBV3-2) and TRBJ2-2; the D gene is possibly TRBD2 (5 bases). Germline CDR1 and CDR2: LGHDT and YNNKEL (reference sequence). The CDR3 is 18 residues long. Trimming stripped 0 bases from V and 1 base from J, with 15 bases between. The CDR3 DNA reads as TGTGCCAGCAGCCAAGAACTACTAGGACCGATGAACACCGGGGAGCTGTTTTTT. This codes for CASSQELLGPMNTGELFF.

The rearrangement uses TRBV30 and TRBJ1-1; D is ambiguous. Germline values: CDR1 GTSNPN, CDR2 SVGIG (reference sequence). Trimming pared 0 bases from V and 4 bases from J, leaving 9 bases between. The CDR3 covers 13 residues. The CDR3 DNA reads TGTGCCTGGAGTGTACAAGGGAGCACTGAAGCTTTCTTT. Its translation is CAWSVQGSTEAFF.

The V call is TRBV2, the J call TRBJ2-1; D gene ambiguous. Germline CDR1 reads SNHLY; CDR2 reads FYNNEI. Trimming removed 2 bases at V and 2 bases at J, with 4 bases between. The CDR3 length is 13 residues. The CDR3 is CASSENTYNEQFF. CDR3 coding DNA: TGTGCCAGCAGTGAAAATACCTACAATGAGCAGTTCTTC.

The J gene is TRBJ2-1, the V gene TRBV7-3, with D possibly matching TRBD1 (5 bases). CDR3 length equals 14 residues. Per germline, CDR1 SGHTA and CDR2 FQGTGA. The V end was cut by 1 base, the J end by 7 bases, with 11 bases between. DNA of the CDR3: TGTGCCAGCAGCTTAAAAAGCTCAGGGAATGAGCAGTTCTTC. Residues: CASSLKSSGNEQFF.

The chain joins TRBV7-2 to TRBJ2-2; D gene unclear. V was pared by 10 bases and J by 0 bases, with 15 bases between. From germline, CDR1 is SGHTA and CDR2 FQGNSA. The CDR3 sequence is 15 residues long. In DNA, the CDR3 is TGTGCCACCTGCCTGGCACCCGCGAACACCGGGGAGCTGTTTTTT. Its translation: CATCLAPANTGELFF.

The CDR3 sequence: CASSPWLLDEQYF. The CDR3 DNA follows: TGTGCCAGCAGCCCCTGGTTGTTAGACGAGCAGTACTTC. J is TRBJ2-7 and V is TRBV11-2; D is uncertain. The V end lost 5 bases, the J end lost 5 bases, and 13 bases lay between the germline ends. The V gene's germline CDR1 is SGHAT and CDR2 FQNNGV. The CDR3 loop spans 13 amino acids.

The V call is TRBV6-5, the J call TRBJ1-1; 7 bases align to TRBD1. Germline V gene data show CDR1 as MNHEY and CDR2 as SVGAGI. J lost 10 bases, V lost 0 bases, and 5 bases had no gene match. The CDR3 is 13 amino acids. CDR3 in amino acids: CASSYSQGDGAFF. DNA for the CDR3: TGTGCCAGCAGTTACTCTCAGGGGGACGGAGCTTTCTTT.

This clone was seen only a few times. V gene TRBV5-4 combines with J gene TRBJ1-5; a weak D match, TRBD1 (6 bases). V was pared by 2 bases and J by 5 bases, with 8 bases between. From germline, CDR1 is SGHNT and CDR2 YYREEE (reference sequence). CDR3 length equals 13 residues. The CDR3 spells CASSLSGDQPQHF. The DNA of the CDR3 is TGTGCCAGCAGCTTATCAGGGGATCAGCCCCAGCATTTT.

This clone was recorded once. The rearrangement joins TRBV18 to TRBJ1-6; D is undetermined. The CDR3 is 13 residues long. Trimming shortened V by 1 base and J by 8 bases, and 6 bases separated the two germline ends. Germline CDR1 is KGHSH and CDR2 is LQKENI. CDR3 nucleotide sequence: TGTGCCAGCTCACCACGCGCGGATTCACCCCTCCACTTT. It is translated as CASSPRADSPLHF.